A selection of T cell receptor beta chains follows, all from one sample in a study of OX40 agonist ivuxolimab in advanced cancers. Some clones are missing from TCRdb's copy, which holds only in-frame ones; the method was immunoSEQ multiplex PCR. Of 55,000 to 70,000 clones in the sample, roughly 84% were seen once. The material sequenced was CD4+ or CD8+ T cells sorted from blood, taken in a trial of the OX40 agonist ivuxolimab. Receptor source: an adult with an advanced solid tumor such as melanoma, head and neck, liver or kidney cancer. Each CDR3 is given with its conserved first and last residue. D genes are given only for firm matches. Clone size is given for some rows only: seen once, a few or many times, or a class if the clone is expanded.

V gene	CDR3 length	clone size	J gene	D gene	CDR3 protein	CDR3 DNA
TRBV19	15	-	TRBJ2-2	TRBD2	CATTLAGGPSGELFF	TGTGCCACCACACTAGCGGGAGGGCCGAGCGGGGAGCTGTTTTTT
TRBV5-4	16	-	TRBJ2-3	TRBD2	CASSLAGTSGLDTQYF	TGTGCCAGCAGCTTGGCCGGGACTAGCGGGCTAGATACGCAGTATTTT
TRBV19	13	-	TRBJ1-1	-	CASIPGRNTEAFF	TGTGCCAGTATCCCGGGACGGAACACTGAAGCTTTCTTT
TRBV2	15	-	TRBJ1-4	-	CASGGRGGMNEKLFF	TGTGCCAGCGGGGGCAGGGGAGGGATGAATGAAAAACTGTTTTTT
TRBV10-1	16	once	TRBJ1-1	-	CASSDYRPGIFTEAFF	TGCGCCAGCAGTGACTATCGCCCCGGGATCTTCACTGAAGCTTTCTTT
TRBV2	14	-	TRBJ2-2	-	CASRTHPNTGELFF	TGTGCCAGCAGGACTCACCCGAACACCGGGGAGCTGTTTTTT
TRBV7-8	13	-	TRBJ1-2	-	CASSLRSRAGYTF	TGTGCCAGCAGCCTAAGGTCCAGGGCTGGCTACACCTTC
TRBV19	14	few	TRBJ2-7	TRBD2	CASSIGLASYEQYF	TGTGCCAGTAGTATAGGACTAGCTTCCTACGAGCAGTACTTC
TRBV15	15	-	TRBJ2-1	-	CATSRDRPAPNEQFF	TGTGCCACCAGCAGAGATAGGCCGGCCCCCAATGAGCAGTTCTTC
TRBV5-1	15	-	TRBJ2-2	-	CASSFQGSGTGELFF	TGCGCCAGCAGCTTTCAGGGTAGTGGTACCGGGGAGCTGTTTTTT
TRBV5-6	14	-	TRBJ2-4	TRBD1	CASSPRDRENIQYF	TGTGCCAGCAGCCCCCGGGACAGGGAAAACATTCAGTACTTC
TRBV5-1	14	-	TRBJ2-5	TRBD1	CASSFHRGRETQYF	TGCGCCAGCAGCTTCCACAGGGGTAGGGAGACCCAGTACTTC
TRBV5-1	12	-	TRBJ1-1	TRBD1	CASGTGAAQAFF	TGCGCCAGTGGGACAGGGGCCGCTCAAGCTTTCTTT
TRBV5-1	16	-	TRBJ2-7	TRBD1	CASSVSPGQPPYEQYF	TGCGCCAGCAGCGTCAGTCCGGGACAGCCTCCCTACGAGCAGTACTTC
TRBV9	15	-	TRBJ1-2	TRBD1	CASSARQGTNYGYTF	TGTGCCAGCAGCGCCCGACAGGGGACCAACTATGGCTACACCTTC
TRBV7-9	14	-	TRBJ2-5	-	CASSSRQASWAQYF	TGTGCCAGCAGCTCCCGGCAGGCTTCGTGGGCCCAGTACTTC
TRBV5-4	12	-	TRBJ2-2	-	CASSPRAGELFF	TGTGCCAGCAGCCCCCGGGCCGGGGAGCTGTTTTTT
TRBV10-2	15	-	TRBJ1-2	TRBD1	CASSESTGRYYGYTF	TGCGCCAGCAGTGAGTCGACAGGGAGATACTATGGCTACACCTTC
TRBV19	13	few	TRBJ2-2	-	CASNTANTGELFF	TGTGCCAGTAACACTGCGAACACCGGGGAGCTGTTTTTT
TRBV30	18	-	TRBJ2-6	-	CAWSARNGALTGANVLTF	TGTGCCTGGAGTGCCCGGAATGGAGCGCTTACAGGGGCCAACGTCCTGACTTTC